This T cell receptor beta chain was retrieved from a study of cytomegalovirus exposure and HLA in healthy donors. Study as a whole: From about 170 million T cells, an earlier analysis saw some 120 million unique TCR beta sequences.

As regards this clone: Antigen unknown.

PCR employed 60 Vbeta and 13 Jbeta primers. Produced via immunoSEQ multiplex PCR; TCRdb's table is partial and in-frame only. The table has 65,000 to 70,000 clones, approximately 72% seen once; the top ten hold around 7.3%. Overall study findings and caveats: Immune exposure information comprised only CMV serostatus. Apparent HLA restriction characterized most CMV-associated TCR beta chains in a later analysis. Per a prior analysis, the majority of TCR beta V segments were productive roughly 90% or roughly 30% of the time.

Sequencing was done on a sample of PBMCs. This receptor was taken from a woman in her 30s in good health and CMV-seropositive.

CDR3: CASTGGTGYGYTF. CDR3 nucleotides: TGTGCCAGCACTGGGGGGACTGGGTATGGCTACACCTTC. The V gene is TRBV27, the J gene TRBJ1-2; D possibly corresponds to TRBD1 (5 bases). CDR1 is MNHEY, CDR2 SMNVEV, per germline (reference sequence). CDR3 length: 13 residues. Trimming removed 7 bases from V and 5 bases from J, with 14 bases in between.